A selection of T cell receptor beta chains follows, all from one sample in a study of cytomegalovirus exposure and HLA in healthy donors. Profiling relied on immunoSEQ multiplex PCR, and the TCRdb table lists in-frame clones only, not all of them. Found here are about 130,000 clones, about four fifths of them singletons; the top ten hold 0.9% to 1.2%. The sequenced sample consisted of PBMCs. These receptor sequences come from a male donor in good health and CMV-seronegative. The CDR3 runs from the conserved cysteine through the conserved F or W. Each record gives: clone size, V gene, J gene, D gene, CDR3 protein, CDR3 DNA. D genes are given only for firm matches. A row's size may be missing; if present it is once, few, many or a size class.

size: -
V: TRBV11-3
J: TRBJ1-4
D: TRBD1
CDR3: CASSLGTTGTEKLFF
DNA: TGTGCCAGCAGCTTAGGGACGACAGGGACTGAAAAACTGTTTTTT

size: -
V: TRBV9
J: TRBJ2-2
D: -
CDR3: CASSLLSYRPGELFF
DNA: TGTGCCAGCAGTCTCCTCTCCTACAGGCCCGGGGAGCTGTTTTTT

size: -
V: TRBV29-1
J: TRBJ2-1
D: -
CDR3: CSVEDPFKLSNNEQFF
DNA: TGCAGCGTTGAAGATCCTTTTAAGCTATCCAACAATGAGCAGTTCTTC

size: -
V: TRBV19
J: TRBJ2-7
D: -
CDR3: CASSITQSYEQYF
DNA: TGTGCCAGTAGTATCACACAGTCCTACGAGCAGTACTTC

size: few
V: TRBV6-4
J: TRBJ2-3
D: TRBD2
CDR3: CASSDSTSGGADTQYF
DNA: TGTGCCAGCAGTGACTCGACTAGCGGGGGGGCAGATACGCAGTATTTT

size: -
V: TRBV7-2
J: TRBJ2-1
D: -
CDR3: CASSPQGGRGDNEQFF
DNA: TGTGCCAGCAGCCCGCAAGGGGGTAGAGGTGACAATGAGCAGTTCTTC

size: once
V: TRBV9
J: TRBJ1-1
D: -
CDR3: CASSPGTRTEAFF
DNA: TGTGCCAGCAGCCCCGGAACGAGGACTGAAGCTTTCTTT

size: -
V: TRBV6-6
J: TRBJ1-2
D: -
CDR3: CASSYSGYTF
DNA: TGTGCCAGCAGTTATAGTGGCTACACCTTC

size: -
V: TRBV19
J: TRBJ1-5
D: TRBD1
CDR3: CASSTQGEGNQPQHF
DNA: TGTGCCAGTAGTACACAGGGGGAAGGCAATCAGCCCCAGCATTTT

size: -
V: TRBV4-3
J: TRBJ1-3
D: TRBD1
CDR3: CASSQGGGTGNTIYF
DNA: TGCGCCAGCAGCCAAGGAGGGGGCACTGGAAACACCATATATTTT

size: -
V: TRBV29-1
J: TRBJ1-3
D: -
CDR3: CSVEGRQAEPSGNTIYF
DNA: TGCAGCGTTGAGGGTCGACAAGCAGAACCCTCTGGAAACACCATATATTTT

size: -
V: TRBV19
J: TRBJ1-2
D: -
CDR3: CASSISRTVDYGYTF
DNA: TGTGCCAGTAGTATCAGCAGGACAGTGGACTATGGCTACACCTTC

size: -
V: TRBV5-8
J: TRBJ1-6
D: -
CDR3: CASSFPRDYNSPLHF
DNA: TGTGCCAGCAGCTTTCCTCGGGACTATAATTCACCCCTCCACTTT

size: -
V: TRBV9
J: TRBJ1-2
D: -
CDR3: CASGGMVGRDYGYTF
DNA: TGTGCCAGCGGTGGGATGGTAGGGAGGGACTATGGCTACACCTTC

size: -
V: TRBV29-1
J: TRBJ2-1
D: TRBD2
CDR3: CSVEGSGSGGNEQFF
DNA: TGCAGCGTTGAAGGGTCGGGTAGCGGGGGCAATGAGCAGTTCTTC

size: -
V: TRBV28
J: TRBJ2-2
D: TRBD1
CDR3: CASSSTGANTGELFF
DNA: TGTGCCAGCAGTTCAACAGGGGCGAACACCGGGGAGCTGTTTTTT

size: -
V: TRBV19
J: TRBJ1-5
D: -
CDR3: CASSIRGSFNQPQHF
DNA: TGTGCCAGTAGTATAAGAGGGTCTTTTAATCAGCCCCAGCATTTT

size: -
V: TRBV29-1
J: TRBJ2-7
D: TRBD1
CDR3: CSARGQGPYEQYF
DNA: TGCAGCGCCCGGGGACAGGGCCCCTACGAGCAGTACTTC

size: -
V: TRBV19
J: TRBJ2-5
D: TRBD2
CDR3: CASSPFSGGEQTQYF
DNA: TGTGCCAGTAGTCCCTTTAGCGGGGGAGAACAGACCCAGTACTTC

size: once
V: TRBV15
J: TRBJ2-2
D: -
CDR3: CATSLQGWDTGELFF
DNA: TGTGCCACCAGCTTACAGGGTTGGGACACCGGGGAGCTGTTTTTT

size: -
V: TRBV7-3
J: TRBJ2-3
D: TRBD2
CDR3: CASSPSGGATDTQYF
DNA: TGTGCCAGCAGCCCCAGCGGGGGGGCCACAGATACGCAGTATTTT

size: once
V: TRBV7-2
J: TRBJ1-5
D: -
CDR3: CASSERRGQPQHF
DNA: TGTGCCAGCAGCGAGCGCCGGGGGCAGCCCCAGCATTTT

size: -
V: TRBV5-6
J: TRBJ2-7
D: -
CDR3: CASQRRGWYEQYF
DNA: TGTGCCAGCCAAAGAAGGGGTTGGTACGAGCAGTACTTC

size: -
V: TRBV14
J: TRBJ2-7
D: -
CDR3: CASSRRGLSDHEQYF
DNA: TGTGCCAGCAGCCGGAGGGGACTTTCAGACCACGAGCAGTACTTC

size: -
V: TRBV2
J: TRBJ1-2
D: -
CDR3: CASRGEQGPYGYTF
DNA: TGTGCCAGCCGGGGGGAACAGGGACCCTATGGCTACACCTTC

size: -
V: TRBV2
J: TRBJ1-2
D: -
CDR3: CASMSGGSDYGYTF
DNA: TGTGCCAGCATGTCGGGGGGCAGCGACTATGGCTACACCTTC

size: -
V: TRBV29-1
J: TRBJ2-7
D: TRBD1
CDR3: CSVARQGNNEQYF
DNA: TGCAGCGTTGCCCGACAGGGGAATAACGAGCAGTACTTC

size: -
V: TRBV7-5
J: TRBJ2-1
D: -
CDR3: CARSLGGAKQFF
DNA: TGTGCCAGAAGCTTAGGGGGCGCGAAGCAGTTCTTC

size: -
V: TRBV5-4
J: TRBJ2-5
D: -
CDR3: CASSLGLTGEGTQYF
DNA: TGTGCCAGCAGCTTGGGCCTGACAGGGGAGGGGACCCAGTACTTC

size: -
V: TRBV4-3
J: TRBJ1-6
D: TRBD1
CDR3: CASSQDVGQVANSPLHF
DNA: TGCGCCAGCAGCCAAGATGTCGGACAGGTTGCTAATTCACCCCTCCACTTT

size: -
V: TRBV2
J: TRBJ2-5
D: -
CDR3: CASSDGRGIQETQYF
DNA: TGTGCCAGCAGTGATGGCAGGGGAATTCAAGAGACCCAGTACTTC

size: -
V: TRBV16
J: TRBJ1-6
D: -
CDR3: CASSLRTVYNSPLHF
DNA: TGTGCCAGCAGCCTCCGGACAGTGTATAATTCACCCCTCCACTTT

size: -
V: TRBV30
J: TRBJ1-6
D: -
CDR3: CAWTSGERSYNSPLHF
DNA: TGTGCCTGGACTTCGGGGGAGAGATCCTATAATTCACCCCTCCACTTT

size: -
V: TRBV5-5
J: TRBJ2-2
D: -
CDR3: CASSPGVANTGELFF
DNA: TGTGCCAGCAGCCCGGGGGTAGCGAACACCGGGGAGCTGTTTTTT

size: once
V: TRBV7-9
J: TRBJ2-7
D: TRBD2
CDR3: CASSIGLAGATKQYF
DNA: TGTGCCAGCAGCATCGGACTAGCGGGGGCGACCAAGCAGTACTTC

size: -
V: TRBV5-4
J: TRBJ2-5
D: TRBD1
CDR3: CASSLNMGTARETQYF
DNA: TGTGCCAGCAGCCTCAATATGGGGACAGCTCGGGAGACCCAGTACTTC

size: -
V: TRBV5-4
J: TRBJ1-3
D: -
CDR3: CASRSDRTSGNTIYF
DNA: TGTGCCAGCAGATCGGACAGAACCTCTGGAAACACCATATATTTT

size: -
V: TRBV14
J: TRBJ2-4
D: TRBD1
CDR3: CASSGRDRSNIQYF
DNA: TGTGCCAGCAGCGGTCGGGACAGGTCAAACATTCAGTACTTC

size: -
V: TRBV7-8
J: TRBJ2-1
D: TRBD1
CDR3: CASSERTGGASTEQFF
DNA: TGTGCCAGCAGCGAACGAACAGGGGGCGCGTCGACCGAGCAGTTCTTC

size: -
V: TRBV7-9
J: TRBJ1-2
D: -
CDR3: CSSSLEDSSGTF
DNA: TGTTCCAGCAGCTTGGAGGACTCCTCGGGAACCTTC

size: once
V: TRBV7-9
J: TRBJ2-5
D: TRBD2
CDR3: CASSFLAGVETQYF
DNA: TGTGCCAGCAGCTTCCTAGCGGGGGTTGAGACCCAGTACTTC

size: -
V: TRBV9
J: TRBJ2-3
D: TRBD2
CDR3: CASSVESGGAGTDTQYF
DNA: TGTGCCAGCAGCGTAGAAAGCGGGGGGGCGGGCACAGATACGCAGTATTTT

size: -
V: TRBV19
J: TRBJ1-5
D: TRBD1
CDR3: CASSPVTGMTRQPQHF
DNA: TGTGCCAGTAGTCCCGTGACAGGGATGACAAGGCAGCCCCAGCATTTT

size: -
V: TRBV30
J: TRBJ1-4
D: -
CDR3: CASNSLNNEKLFF
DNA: TGTGCCTCCAACAGCCTTAATAATGAAAAACTGTTTTTT

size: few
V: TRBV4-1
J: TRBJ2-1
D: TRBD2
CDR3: CASSPGGGRTYNEQFF
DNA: TGCGCCAGCAGCCCCGGCGGGGGACGTACCTACAATGAGCAGTTCTTC

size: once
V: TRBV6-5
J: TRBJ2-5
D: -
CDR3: CASSYSAGKETQYF
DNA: TGTGCCAGCAGTTACTCGGCAGGCAAAGAGACCCAGTACTTC

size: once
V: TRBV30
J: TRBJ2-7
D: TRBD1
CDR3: CAWRAIPGQGSLKYYEQYF
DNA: TGTGCCTGGAGGGCCATCCCGGGACAGGGGAGTTTAAAATACTACGAGCAGTACTTC

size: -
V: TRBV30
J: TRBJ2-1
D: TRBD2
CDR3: CAWGTSGEQFF
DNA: TGTGCCTGGGGTACTAGCGGTGAGCAGTTCTTC

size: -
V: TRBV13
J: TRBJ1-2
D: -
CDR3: CASSLDRSDYGYTF
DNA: TGTGCCAGCAGCTTAGACAGGAGCGACTATGGCTACACCTTC

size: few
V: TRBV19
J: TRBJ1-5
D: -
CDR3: CASKGGNQPQHF
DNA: TGTGCCAGTAAAGGGGGAAATCAGCCCCAGCATTTT

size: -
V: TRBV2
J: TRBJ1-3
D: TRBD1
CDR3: CASSYDRAGNTIYF
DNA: TGTGCCAGCAGTTATGACAGGGCTGGAAACACCATATATTTT

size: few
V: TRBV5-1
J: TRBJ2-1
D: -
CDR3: CASSSLDSLYNEQFF
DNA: TGCGCCAGCAGCTCGTTGGACTCGCTGTACAATGAGCAGTTCTTC